A single T cell receptor beta chain is shown here with its context. Its specific antigen is unknown. No clone much larger than this one lies a single base away; base qualities are absent. Healthy HIV-negative adults with no recently reported acute infections or vaccinations were included as donors. Every donor was a Caucasian adult living in Nashville, Tennessee, USA. CD4+ T cells were enriched through magnetic negative selection, after which naive cells were positively selected on CD45RA and the remaining negative fraction served as the memory subset. Blood was collected by leukapheresis, and PBMCs were isolated by Ficoll-Histopaque density gradient centrifugation and then cryopreserved in liquid nitrogen vapor phase. Analytical flow cytometry was used to check the purity and quantity of every magnetically sorted T cell population. Each sorted fraction had its genomic DNA isolated and then quantified by UV absorbance on a Nanodrop 2000c.

The data were obtained in a study of shared clonotypes between healthy human individuals (TCRdb year 2020). Background for the entire study: Two women and a few men aged 18 to 49 years were included in the cohort. For each donor, CD4 naive and CD4 memory were each given three plates, CD8 naive was given two plates, and CD8 memory was given one plate. The study deeply sequenced blood TCR repertoires of five healthy adults to estimate repertoire size and the extent of clonotype sharing between individuals. To increase sequencing depth and limit assay-specific biases, different laboratories used diverse techniques to prepare libraries and sequence TCR repertoires. Per donor, leukapheresis produced somewhere between about 0.94 and 9.5 billion PBMCs. Results the study describes overall, beyond this receptor: About 4.5% of naive CD4, 3.5% of naive CD8, 2% to 2.5% of memory CD4, and around 0.42% of memory CD8 clonotypes were shared across four donors. Naive subsets generally had larger estimated clonotype richness than memory subsets did. Incomplete sequencing was indicated by rarefaction of sorted-subset datasets, despite the large sequencing depth. Based on pairwise subsampling, the degree of clonotype sharing among donors was expected to be affected by sequencing depth. The small number of donors limited the genetic and exposure-history diversity represented. Only blood was sampled, and tissue TCR repertoires likely differ from those in blood. Compared with non-shared clonotypes, clonotypes shared by all four sorted-subset donors had higher generation probabilities.

The cysteine opens and the phenylalanine closes a CDR3 of 18 amino acids. Here the CDR3 DNA is all that survives: 54 bases in frame from base 1. The germline V gene provides CDR1 SGHDT and CDR2 YYEEEE. V lost 3 bases and J lost 3 bases, and the count of bases not matched to a germline gene is 14. Using the deep immunoSEQ assay, multiplex PCR amplified TCR CDR3 regions from genomic DNA. Extracted genomic DNA from each cell subset was distributed evenly across all wells of several immunoSEQ 96-well plates, and each plate was treated as a replicate. For sorted subsets, each replicate PCR was loaded with 200 ng genomic DNA, equivalent to 32,000 or so T cell genomes. Purified libraries were quantified with a Qubit 3.0 fluorometer, sized on a Bioanalyzer 2100, and re-quantified with the KAPA Library Quantification kit. Every immunoSEQ 96-well plate was sequenced on a separate single-read 150-cycle Illumina NextSeq 550 flow cell. The study's own analysis went as follows. Because the immunoSEQ output held only junctional sequences and lacked quality scores, the filtering could not match the filtering applied to full-length reads. To assign V/J genes and CDR3, sequences were annotated using PyIR, a Python wrapper for IgBLAST v1.9, with IMGT germline references. Reads with weak V/J assignments (E-value above 1e-6), missing CDR3, stop codons, out-of-frame junctions, or ambiguous translated residues were removed. A V3J clonotype was defined by an identical inferred V gene, J gene, and CDR3 amino acid sequence. The percentage overlap between two repertoires was calculated by dividing the number of shared unique clonotypes by the size of the smaller repertoire. RTK rarefaction, the Chao1 estimator, and Recon v2.1 estimates of unobserved clonotypes were used to assess repertoire richness. For all TCRbeta clonotypes obtained by the gDNA method from a few donors, generation probabilities were computed with OLGA. What TCRdb holds here is the immuneACCESS table cut down to in-frame rearrangements. Part of the clones is not present; checked against another copy, under half of the missing clones reflect an unresolved V gene, and the others are unexplained. V and J calls and clone size are as listed in that table; D and trimming were resolved from the DNA. The sample table contains about 2.3 million clones; only one count was recorded for more than 80% of them. Clones ranked in the top ten supply 0.39% of the sample.

The chain employs TRBV5-6 and TRBJ1-3, with 8 central nucleotides matching TRBD1. Sequenced material: naive CD4+ T cells from PBMCs. The cell subset or site label on this specimen signifies: CD45RA+ positively selected. This TCR came from a man between 18 and 35 years old in good health. Some clones in this sample may be carry-over from other donors' samples. Read as DNA, the sequence is TGTGCCAGCAGCTCGACCGGGACAGGCCGCCCACTTGGAAACACCATATATTTT. This sequence encodes CASSSTGTGRPLGNTIYF.